One and the same sample provided the 32 T cell receptor beta chains below, sequenced in a study of T cells after yellow fever vaccination. TCRdb itself ran the 5' RACE reads through MiXCR, one entry per CDR3 protein. The sample has a few hundred thousand distinct CDR3 sequences, approximately 4% seen once. The sequences come from PBMCs, collected 5 days after the yellow fever booster vaccination. These receptors were collected from a man in his late teens or twenties who received the YFV17D yellow fever vaccine.

The chain links TRBV28 to TRBJ2-7; D possibly corresponds to TRBD1 (6 bases). CDR3 length: 16 residues. V was cut by 4 bases and J by 5 bases, with 21 bases left in between. Germline lookup yields CDR1 MDHEN and CDR2 SYDVKM. The CDR3 bases are TGTGCCAGCAGTTCCGGACAGTCACCTGGAAGCAACGAGCAGTACGTC. Its translation is CASSSGQSPGSNEQYV.

The V call is TRBV5-1, the J call TRBJ1-4; D is perhaps TRBD1 (5 bases). Germline assignment: CDR1 SGHRS and CDR2 YFSETQ. Deletions cut 7 bases from V and 0 bases from J, with 13 bases between. This CDR3 is built from 15 residues. The CDR3 DNA follows: TGCGCCAGCGGTTCTCGGGGGACAACTAATGAAAAACTGTTTTTT. It yields the protein CASGSRGTTNEKLFF.

This clonotype has a count of ten or more. This chain connects TRBV3-1 to TRBJ1-2; D is ambiguous. This CDR3 is built from 13 residues. Trimming removed 1 base at V and 8 bases at J, with 11 bases between. Germline values: CDR1 LGHDT, CDR2 YNNKEL (reference sequence). DNA for the CDR3: TGTGCCAGCAGCCAAGTGGTCGGGTACGGCTACACCTTC. Its translation: CASSQVVGYGYTF.

The chain carries TRBV6-1 and TRBJ2-1; TRBD2 agrees at 12 bases. Germline values: CDR1 MNHNS, CDR2 SASEGT. The length of the CDR3 is 15 residues. Trimming cost V 5 bases and J 6 bases; bases outside gene matches: 5. Written as DNA, the CDR3 is TGTGCCAGCAGTCTCCGGACTAGCGGGGTCAATGAGCAGTTCTTC. Protein sequence: CASSLRTSGVNEQFF.

This clonotype was seen only a few times. The chain links TRBV7-2 to TRBJ1-2; D is unclear. Between the trimmed V and J ends, which lost 3 bases and 4 bases, there was a span of 18 bases. CDR1 and CDR2 from the germline V gene are SGHTA and FQGNSA. The CDR3 runs to 16 residues. Here the CDR3 reads CASSFNSQPRSYGYTF. CDR3 nucleotides: TGTGCCAGCAGCTTCAATTCGCAGCCTCGAAGCTATGGCTACACCTTC. The variable domain in full, completed from reference TRBV7-2 and TRBJ1-2, reads GAGVSQSPSNKVTEKGKDVELRCDPISGHTALYWYRQSLGQGLEFLIYFQGNSAPDKSGLPSDRFSAERTGGSVSTLTIQRTQQEDSAVYLCASSFNSQPRSYGYTFGSGTRLTVV.

This chain links TRBV4-1 with TRBJ1-4, with D perhaps matching TRBD1 (6 bases). The CDR3 spans 16 residues. V shed 6 bases and J shed 0 bases, with 14 bases lying between them. The germline gives CDR1 MGHRA, CDR2 YSYEKL. CDR3 nucleotide sequence: TGCGCCAGCAGGTGGCAGGGGACGGCAACTAATGAAAAACTGTTTTTT. Its translation: CASRWQGTATNEKLFF.

This clonotype was detected only a few times. The V call is TRBV6-2 or TRBV6-3, the J call TRBJ1-6; no reliable D call. The CDR3 covers 13 residues. V was trimmed by 6 bases and J by 7 bases, leaving 10 bases between them. The germline gives CDR1 MNHEY, CDR2 SVGEGT. The DNA for the CDR3 is TGTGCCAGCAGCCGCCTATGGAATTCACCCCTCCACTTT. Its protein product is CASSRLWNSPLHF.

J is TRBJ1-2 and V is TRBV5-1; TRBD1 is a possible D gene (6 bases). V lost 0 bases to trimming and J lost 4 bases, with 13 bases between them. The length of the CDR3 is 15 residues. Germline values: CDR1 SGHRS, CDR2 YFSETQ. This CDR3 is CASSLVTGRAYGYTF. The CDR3 DNA reads as TGCGCCAGCAGCTTGGTGACAGGAAGGGCCTATGGCTACACCTTC.

This clonotype was recorded at least ten times. V usage is TRBV5-1 and J usage is TRBJ2-7, with 9 bases fitting TRBD1. With V trimmed by 4 bases and J by 7 bases, 6 bases remained unmatched. Germline loops: CDR1 SGHRS, CDR2 YFSETQ. This CDR3 has 13 amino acids. As DNA, the CDR3 is TGCGCCAGCAGCAACAGGGGGCCCCCGGAGCAGTACTTC. This encodes CASSNRGPPEQYF.

This clonotype was picked up a small number of times. The V gene is TRBV19, the J gene TRBJ1-1; TRBD1 matches 7 bases. Trimming took 5 bases from V and 5 from J; bases not matched to a gene: 11. From germline, CDR1 is LNHDA and CDR2 SQIVND (reference sequence). The CDR3 totals 15 residues. The CDR3, as DNA: TGTGCCAGTAGTCCCCGACAGGGAGATCGGACTGAAGCTTTCTTT. Its translation is CASSPRQGDRTEAFF.

This clonotype has just a few counts. The V gene is TRBV7-2, the J gene TRBJ2-3, with D maybe TRBD1 (6 bases). V dropped 1 base and J dropped 4 bases, with 12 bases sitting between them. Germline V lookup: CDR1 SGHTA, CDR2 FQGNSA. The CDR3 is 15 residues long. Here the CDR3 reads CASSLVRAGADTQYF. For the CDR3, the DNA is TGTGCCAGCAGCTTAGTTAGGGCAGGGGCAGATACGCAGTATTTT.

This clonotype has at least ten counts. The CDR3 nucleotides read TGTGCCAGCAGCCCTCAGGGAGGCGAGCAGTACTTC. Amino acids: CASSPQGGEQYF. The rearrangement joins TRBV7-2 to TRBJ2-7; weak D call: TRBD2 (6 bases). The CDR3 is made up of 12 amino acids. Germline CDR1 is SGHTA and CDR2 is FQGNSA. The germline V and J ends were trimmed by 5 bases and 6 bases, with 11 bases remaining between them.

The sample holds a few counts of this clonotype. V usage is TRBV4-3 and J usage is TRBJ2-5; D is possibly TRBD2 (5 bases). CDR3 size: 17 residues. Germline CDR1 and CDR2: LGHNA and YSLEER. Trimming shortened V by 2 bases and J by 4 bases, and 20 bases separated the two germline ends. The CDR3 loop reads CASSQSNQRARRETQYF. The CDR3 bases are TGCGCCAGCAGCCAATCGAACCAGAGGGCCCGGAGAGAGACCCAGTACTTC.

This clonotype has a handful of counts. This chain joins TRBV25-1 and TRBJ2-3; TRBD2 agrees at 8 bases. Germline loops: CDR1 MGHDK, CDR2 SYGVNS. Trimming took 4 bases from V and 5 from J; bases not matched to a gene: 5. The CDR3 contains 14 residues. The CDR3 bases are TGTGCCAGCAGTGCGGGGGGGGCAAAAGATACGCAGTATTTT. Its protein product is CASSAGGAKDTQYF.

V and J are TRBV7-9 and TRBJ2-5, with D perhaps given as TRBD1 or TRBD2 (5 bases each). Germline loops: CDR1 SEHNR, CDR2 FQNEAQ (reference sequence). This CDR3 has 14 residues. With 8 bases removed from V and 4 bases from J, the gap between germline ends came to 17 bases. In DNA form, the CDR3 reads TGTGCCAGCTGCGTACTTGGGGCGGGAGAGACCCAGTACTTC. This codes for CASCVLGAGETQYF.

The chain has TRBV7-9 and TRBJ1-6, with 7 positions matching TRBD1. The CDR3 extends over 17 amino acids. Germline values: CDR1 SEHNR, CDR2 FQNEAQ (reference sequence). The V and J ends lost 4 bases and 2 bases, in that order; junction bases with no gene match: 8. CDR3 sequence (DNA): TGTGCCAGCAGCTCTCCGGGACAGAGTACCTATAATTCACCCCTCCACTTT. It codes for CASSSPGQSTYNSPLHF.

This clonotype was seen a few times. The chain combines TRBV9 with TRBJ2-3, with D perhaps matching TRBD1 (6 bases). V was trimmed by 1 base and J by 3 bases, leaving 9 bases between them. The CDR3 consists of 14 residues. From germline, CDR1 is SGDLS and CDR2 YYNGEE. CDR3 sequence: CASSVQQGTDTQYF. The CDR3, as DNA: TGTGCCAGCAGCGTACAACAGGGAACAGATACGCAGTATTTT.

The chain recombines TRBV4-2 with TRBJ1-2; a weak D match, TRBD1 (6 bases). The V end lost 0 bases, the J end lost 4 bases, and 12 bases lay between the germline ends. This CDR3 has 15 residues. Germline loops: CDR1 LGHNA, CDR2 YNFKEQ. DNA of the CDR3: TGTGCCAGCAGCCAAGAGTGGGGGCAATTCTATGGCTACACCTTC. This sequence encodes CASSQEWGQFYGYTF.

The table lists this clonotype with a few counts. This rearrangement joins TRBV12-3 or TRBV12-4 to TRBJ1-2, with 8 bases identical to TRBD1. Trimming took 10 bases from V and 4 from J; bases not matched to a gene: 17. The CDR3 length is 16 residues. CDR3 residues: CATQKGQGARVYGYTF. The CDR3 region has the DNA TGTGCCACCCAAAAGGGGCAGGGGGCGCGAGTCTATGGCTACACCTTC.

This clonotype was seen at least ten times. V gene TRBV4-1 combines with J gene TRBJ1-4, with unresolved D. CDR1 is MGHRA and CDR2 is YSYEKL in the germline V gene. Between the trimmed V and J ends, which lost 4 bases and 8 bases, there was a span of 11 bases. The CDR3 contains 13 residues. This CDR3 is CASSPRDPEKLFF. CDR3 DNA: TGCGCCAGCAGCCCGAGGGATCCCGAAAAACTGTTTTTT.

This clonotype was counted between two and nine times. The chain recombines TRBV7-2 with TRBJ1-1; 9 bases fit TRBD1. V lost 1 base to trimming and J lost 1 base; unmatched junction nucleotides: 4. The CDR3 is 16 amino acids. Looked up from germline, CDR1 is SGHTA and CDR2 is FQGNSA. CDR3 coding DNA: TGTGCCAGCAGCTTAGAAGGGACAGGGTGGAACACTGAAGCTTTCTTT. Protein sequence: CASSLEGTGWNTEAFF.

The J gene is TRBJ1-2, the V gene TRBV20-1; no firm D call. The germline V gene encodes CDR1 DFQATT and CDR2 SNEGSKA (reference sequence). The CDR3 runs 13 residues. Trimming took off 5 bases at V and 0 bases at J, with 10 bases between the two ends. In DNA form, the CDR3 reads TGCAGTGCTTTGGACCGTACTAACTATGGCTACACCTTC. Its protein is CSALDRTNYGYTF.

This clonotype was seen only a few times. This chain connects TRBV5-6 to TRBJ1-5; 12 nucleotides match TRBD1. The CDR3 is 16 residues long. V was pared by 4 bases and J by 2 bases, with 4 bases of the junction left unmatched. Germline V CDR1 and CDR2: SGHDT, YYEEEE. The CDR3 loop is CASSRGTGGGNQPQHF. The CDR3 DNA sequence: TGTGCCAGCAGCCGTGGGACAGGGGGCGGCAATCAGCCCCAGCATTTT. The whole variable domain, remainder taken from reference TRBV5-6 and TRBJ1-5, is DAGVTQSPTHLIKTRGQQVTLRCSPKSGHDTVSWYQQALGQGPQFIFQYYEEEERQRGNFPDRFSGHQFPNYSSELNVNALLLGDSALYLCASSRGTGGGNQPQHFGDGTRLSIL.

This clonotype was observed a handful of times. J is TRBJ2-5 and V is TRBV6-5; D is undetermined. Per germline, CDR1 MNHEY and CDR2 SVGAGI. Between the trimmed V and J ends, which lost 6 bases and 1 base, there was a span of 15 bases. This CDR3 spans 15 amino acids. In nucleotides, the CDR3 is TGTGCCAGCAGCCCCTCGTACACCTCCCAAGAGACCCAGTACTTC. The encoded protein is CASSPSYTSQETQYF.

This clonotype was recorded at least ten times. The chain employs TRBV6-1 and TRBJ1-2; TRBD1 might be the D (6 bases). Germline loops: CDR1 MNHNS, CDR2 SASEGT. CDR3 length: 15 residues. The ends were cut back, 10 bases at V and 2 bases at J, with 20 bases in the middle. CDR3 region: CATSSTGTWNYGYTF. In DNA form, the CDR3 reads TGTGCCACCTCGTCTACAGGGACGTGGAACTATGGCTACACCTTC.

Written as DNA, the CDR3 is TGTGCCAGCAGCCAACTTATAGCCCGGGAATTCGGGGAGCTGTTTTTT. This codes for CASSQLIAREFGELFF. The chain recombines TRBV14 with TRBJ2-2, with a weak D call TRBD2 (5 bases). Deletions cut 2 bases from V and 7 bases from J, with 17 bases between. The CDR3 is 16 residues long. Germline CDR1 is SGHDN and CDR2 is FVKESK.

The V gene is TRBV20-1, the J gene TRBJ2-5, with 12 bases lining up with TRBD2. The CDR3 totals 16 residues. Germline trimming cut 0 bases from V and 5 bases from J; bases unmatched to any gene: 7. CDR1 is DFQATT, CDR2 SNEGSKA, per germline (reference sequence). CDR3 sequence: CSAREALGLAGETQYF. CDR3 in DNA: TGCAGTGCTAGAGAGGCACTTGGACTAGCGGGGGAGACCCAGTACTTC.

This clonotype showed up many times. The V gene is TRBV7-9, the J gene TRBJ2-5, with 9 bases aligning to TRBD1. CDR1 and CDR2 from the germline V gene are SEHNR and FQNEAQ (reference sequence). CDR3 length: 15 residues. V shed 5 bases, J shed 3 bases, and the junction held 7 bases outside the gene matches. CDR3 sequence: CASSQGQGREETQYF. The CDR3 nucleotides read TGTGCCAGCAGCCAAGGACAGGGGCGGGAAGAGACCCAGTACTTC.

This clonotype has only a few counts. V gene TRBV5-1 combines with J gene TRBJ1-2; D is possibly TRBD1 (6 bases). Trimming removed 4 bases from V and 6 bases from J, with 13 bases in between. The CDR3 has 13 amino acids. In germline, CDR1 is SGHRS, CDR2 YFSETQ. The CDR3 loop reads CASSDRTVDGYTF. In DNA, the CDR3 is TGCGCCAGCAGCGACCGGACAGTGGATGGCTACACCTTC.

This clonotype was counted a few times. The V call is TRBV11-2, the J call TRBJ1-1; D uncertain. V was shortened by 1 base and J by 4 bases, with 7 bases between the two germline ends. The CDR3 is 13 residues long. CDR1 SGHAT and CDR2 FQNNGV come from the germline V gene. The CDR3: CASSLVLVTEAFF. DNA of the CDR3: TGTGCCAGCAGCTTAGTTCTGGTCACTGAAGCTTTCTTT.

This clonotype was observed a handful of times. The chain recombines TRBV5-6 with TRBJ1-5; D is undetermined. Germline V lookup: CDR1 SGHDT, CDR2 YYEEEE. Trimming pared 1 base from V and 5 bases from J, leaving 10 bases between. The CDR3 extends over 14 amino acids. The CDR3 loop is CASSLLFGDQPQHF. The DNA of the CDR3 is TGTGCCAGCAGCTTGCTTTTCGGGGATCAGCCCCAGCATTTT.

There are a few counts of this clonotype. The gene calls are TRBV4-3 and TRBJ2-3, with D possibly matching TRBD2 (6 bases). From germline, CDR1 is LGHNA and CDR2 YSLEER. Trimming removed 4 bases from V and 0 bases from J, with 11 bases in between. There are 15 residues in the CDR3. The CDR3 loop is CASSPWGDSTDTQYF. For the CDR3, the DNA is TGCGCCAGCAGCCCCTGGGGGGACAGCACAGATACGCAGTATTTT.